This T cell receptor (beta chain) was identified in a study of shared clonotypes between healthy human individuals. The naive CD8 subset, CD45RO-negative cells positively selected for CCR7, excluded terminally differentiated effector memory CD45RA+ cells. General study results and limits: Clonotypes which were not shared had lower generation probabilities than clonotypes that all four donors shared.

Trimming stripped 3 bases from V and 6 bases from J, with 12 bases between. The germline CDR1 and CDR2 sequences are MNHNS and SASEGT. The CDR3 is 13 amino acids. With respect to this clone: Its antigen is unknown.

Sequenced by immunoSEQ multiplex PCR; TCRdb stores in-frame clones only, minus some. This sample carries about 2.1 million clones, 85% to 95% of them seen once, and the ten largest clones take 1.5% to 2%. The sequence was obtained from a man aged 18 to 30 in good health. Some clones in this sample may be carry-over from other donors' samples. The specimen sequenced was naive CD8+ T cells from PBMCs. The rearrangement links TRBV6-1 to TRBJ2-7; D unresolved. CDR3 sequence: CASSDEWPPEQYF. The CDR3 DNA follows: TGTGCCAGCAGTGATGAGTGGCCCCCCGAGCAGTACTTC.